This T cell receptor (beta chain) derives from a study of shared clonotypes between healthy human individuals. CD45RO-negative CD8 cells positively selected for CCR7 made up the naive population, which excluded terminally differentiated effector memory CD45RA+ cells. The repertoire was sequenced with immunoSEQ multiplex PCR; TCRdb's copy has only in-frame clones and lacks some. The sample consists of about 1,900,000 clones, about 95% of them appearing once. Germline loops: CDR1 MNHEY, CDR2 SMNVEV (reference sequence). Trimming took off 6 bases at V and 5 bases at J, with 16 bases between the two ends. The CDR3 covers 14 residues.

The sample consisted of naive CD8+ T cells sorted from blood. V and J are TRBV27 and TRBJ2-5; maybe TRBD1 (5 bases). This receptor was obtained from a man aged 18 to 30 in good health. CDR3 bases: TGTGCCAGCAGCCCCCGAGGACATGGGGAGACCCAGTACTTC. Translation: CASSPRGHGETQYF.